Presented here are 25 T cell receptor beta chains from one specimen sequenced in a study of vaccination effects on CD4 cells after COVID-19. No antigen has been identified for these receptors. Upon completion of 10 to 11 days in culture, CD4+ T cells were isolated. Sequencing used immunoSEQ multiplex PCR; TCRdb keeps in-frame clones, though not all of them. The sample shows tens of thousands of clones, just over 70% of them seen only once. The specimen was CD4+ T cells from PBMCs cultured without peptide, collected before COVID-19 vaccination. These receptors all come from a human donor who had a prior SARS-CoV-2 infection.

This CDR3 reads CANLSLDTEAFF. CDR3 bases: TGTGCCAACCTATCTTTGGACACTGAAGCTTTCTTT. The rearrangement joins TRBV25-1 to TRBJ1-1; D gene uncertain. Trimming cost V 10 bases and J 3 bases, with 12 bases left between them. Germline CDR1 reads MGHDK; CDR2 reads SYGVNS. The CDR3 totals 12 residues.

The J gene is TRBJ1-5, the V gene TRBV4-1, with D possibly matching TRBD1 (5 bases). CDR1 is MGHRA, CDR2 YSYEKL, per germline. Trimming removed 2 bases at V and 1 base at J, with 21 bases between. This CDR3 comprises 19 residues. CDR3 sequence (DNA): TGCGCCAGCAGCCAAAGTACAGGCCCCAGAATAGGGAGCAATCAGCCCCAGCATTTT. It codes for CASSQSTGPRIGSNQPQHF.

This clone was seen a few times. This rearrangement joins TRBV3-1 (or the pseudogene TRBV3-2) to TRBJ2-1, with TRBD1 matching 9 bases. V lost 1 base and J lost 6; bases outside the gene matches: 4. The CDR3 spans 15 residues. Germline assignment: CDR1 LGHDT and CDR2 YNNKEL (reference sequence). In DNA, the CDR3 is TGTGCCAGCAGCCAAGGTTTGACAGGGGGCAATGAGCAGTTCTTC. Its protein is CASSQGLTGGNEQFF.

This chain uses TRBV4-3 with TRBJ2-3, with TRBD2 matching 12 bases. The CDR3 is 20 amino acids. Trimming removed 0 bases from V and 3 bases from J; junction bases left unmatched: 13. Germline V gene lookup returns CDR1 LGHNA and CDR2 YSLEER. CDR3 protein: CASSQDVMTSGRGGTDTQYF. CDR3 nucleotide sequence: TGCGCCAGCAGCCAAGACGTTATGACTAGCGGGAGAGGCGGGACAGATACGCAGTATTTT.

This clone was seen more than once but under ten times. The chain couples TRBV25-1 to TRBJ2-3; D is perhaps TRBD2 (5 bases). The germline gives CDR1 MGHDK, CDR2 SYGVNS. The CDR3 totals 15 residues. V was cut by 4 bases and J by 0 bases, with 11 bases left in between. The CDR3 sequence: CASSGPGYSTDTQYF. CDR3 DNA: TGTGCCAGCAGTGGTCCGGGATATAGCACAGATACGCAGTATTTT.

This clone was found once. V gene TRBV19 combines with J gene TRBJ1-5; the match to TRBD1 covers 8 bases. CDR3 length equals 18 residues. The junction had 21 bases not matched to a gene; V was cut back by 5 bases and J by 9 bases. CDR1 LNHDA and CDR2 SQIVND come from the germline V gene (reference sequence). Here the CDR3 DNA reads TGTGCCAGTAGTTCCGACAGGGGTCGACCCGCTTTGATGGGGCCCCAGCATTTT. It translates to CASSSDRGRPALMGPQHF.

J is TRBJ1-1 and V is TRBV2; no clear D gene. The V and J ends lost 6 bases and 3 bases respectively, with 14 bases between them. The CDR3 runs 14 residues. CDR1 and CDR2 from the germline V gene are SNHLY and FYNNEI. The CDR3: CASSRRARDTEAFF. The CDR3 DNA is TGTGCCAGCAGCAGGAGGGCGCGGGACACTGAAGCTTTCTTT.

This clone occurred a few times. The chain links TRBV14 to TRBJ2-5; no clear D. CDR1 SGHDN and CDR2 FVKESK come from the germline V gene. This CDR3 comprises 12 residues. Trimming removed 1 base from V and 5 bases from J, with 5 bases in between. CDR3 nucleotides: TGTGCCAGCAGCCAAGTGAGGGAGACCCAGTACTTC. This gives the protein CASSQVRETQYF.

This clone has a handful of counts. This chain links TRBV6-5 with TRBJ1-1; D uncertain. Trimming shortened V by 7 bases and J by 0 bases, and 6 bases separated the two germline ends. Germline assignment: CDR1 MNHEY and CDR2 SVGAGI. CDR3 size: 12 residues. The CDR3 region is CASIAMNTEAFF. In DNA, the CDR3 is TGTGCCAGCATTGCTATGAACACTGAAGCTTTCTTT.

The rearrangement uses TRBV28 and TRBJ1-4; no definite D call. Trimming cost V 6 bases and J 4 bases, with 18 bases left between them. This CDR3 spans 16 amino acids. Germline V lookup: CDR1 MDHEN, CDR2 SYDVKM. The CDR3 protein is CASRTSRAAGNEKLFF. In nucleotides, the CDR3 is TGTGCCAGCAGAACCTCTCGCGCCGCCGGTAATGAAAAACTGTTTTTT.

This chain links TRBV4-2 with TRBJ1-2; 9 bases align to TRBD1. V lost 4 bases to trimming and J lost 5 bases; unmatched junction nucleotides: 23. Germline V gene sequence: CDR1 LGHNA, CDR2 YNFKEQ. This CDR3 is 20 amino acids long. As DNA, the CDR3 is TGTGCCAGCAGCCGCCCCCTGACGGCGACAGGGGGTTTATCTGGATATGGCTACACCTTC. Its protein product is CASSRPLTATGGLSGYGYTF.

The genes are TRBV11-2 and TRBJ2-3; 9 bases map to TRBD2. Looked up from germline, CDR1 is SGHAT and CDR2 is FQNNGV. The CDR3 is made up of 15 amino acids. Trimming took 3 bases from V and 2 from J; bases not matched to a gene: 3. The CDR3 sequence is CASSFSGGPTDTQYF. The CDR3 coding sequence is TGTGCCAGCAGCTTTAGCGGGGGCCCCACAGATACGCAGTATTTT.

This clone turned up a few times. The V and J genes are TRBV5-5 and TRBJ1-2; the D is unclear. This CDR3 is built from 17 residues. Trimming took 1 base from V and 2 from J, leaving 18 bases between them. CDR1 is SGHKS, CDR2 YYEKEE, per germline (reference sequence). The CDR3 here is CASSLRIRAERNYGYTF. The DNA of the CDR3 is TGTGCCAGCAGCTTGCGAATTCGGGCTGAGCGGAACTATGGCTACACCTTC.

This clone was counted only a few times. The chain has TRBV5-1 and TRBJ2-2; D gene uncertain. Germline values: CDR1 SGHRS, CDR2 YFSETQ. The CDR3 loop spans 13 amino acids. V was trimmed by 0 bases and J by 6 bases, leaving 6 bases between them. CDR3 sequence: CASSLGAAGELFF. CDR3 DNA sequence: TGCGCCAGCAGCTTGGGGGCCGCCGGGGAGCTGTTTTTT.

V usage is TRBV9 and J usage is TRBJ1-5; D is ambiguous. This CDR3 spans 13 amino acids. The germline V gene encodes CDR1 SGDLS and CDR2 YYNGEE. Trimming pared 2 bases from V and 2 bases from J, leaving 5 bases between. The CDR3 here is CASSVQGNQPQHF. DNA of the CDR3: TGTGCCAGCAGCGTCCAGGGCAATCAGCCCCAGCATTTT.

This chain connects TRBV28 to TRBJ2-1; 7 positions match TRBD2. The ends lost 6 bases at V and 13 bases at J; junction bases unmatched: 15. This CDR3 region has 14 residues. Germline-derived CDR1 and CDR2 are MDHEN and SYDVKM. The CDR3 DNA is TGTGCCAGCAGGTCCTCCCCGGGACTAAGAACTCAGTTCTTC. Protein: CASRSSPGLRTQFF.

This clone has just a few counts. The chain is built from TRBV18 and TRBJ2-3, with D possibly TRBD2 on 6 matching bases. The ends were cut back, 3 bases at V and 0 bases at J, with 13 bases in the middle. Germline V gene sequence: CDR1 KGHSH, CDR2 LQKENI. The CDR3 contains 16 residues. The CDR3 here is CASSPYSSGSTDTQYF. In DNA form, the CDR3 reads TGTGCCAGCTCACCTTATTCGAGCGGGAGCACAGATACGCAGTATTTT.

The V gene is TRBV24-1, the J gene TRBJ2-1; D may be TRBD2 (7 bases). CDR3 length: 15 amino acids. V was cut by 1 base and J by 7 bases, with 13 bases left in between. Germline CDR1 is KGHDR and CDR2 is SFDVKD. CDR3 coding DNA: TGTGCCACCAGTGATTTCGAGCGGGACATTAATGAGCAGTTCTTC. It yields the protein CATSDFERDINEQFF.

This chain joins TRBV7-8 and TRBJ2-7, with D perhaps matching TRBD2 (7 bases). The length of the CDR3 is 15 residues. CDR1 and CDR2 (germline): SGHVS, FQNEAQ. Trimming removed 1 base at V and 0 bases at J, with 10 bases between. As DNA, the CDR3 is TGTGCCAGCAGCTTAGAACGGGGGGCCTCCTACGAGCAGTACTTC. Its translation is CASSLERGASYEQYF.

V usage is TRBV9 and J usage is TRBJ1-2, with D maybe TRBD1 (5 bases). The V end was cut by 0 bases, the J end by 5 bases, with 14 bases between. This CDR3 is built from 15 residues. Germline assignment: CDR1 SGDLS and CDR2 YYNGEE. Written as DNA, the CDR3 is TGTGCCAGCAGCGTAGACCCCGGGACGGGGTATGGCTACACCTTC. This encodes CASSVDPGTGYGYTF.

There are a few counts of this clone. The chain is built from TRBV19 and TRBJ1-5, with 8 bases aligning to TRBD1. V dropped 5 bases and J dropped 4; count of bases not matched to a gene: 4. Germline loops: CDR1 LNHDA, CDR2 SQIVND (reference sequence). The CDR3 contains 14 residues. CDR3 sequence reads: CASSARGRNQPQHF. The CDR3 coding sequence is TGTGCCAGTAGTGCCAGGGGGCGAAATCAGCCCCAGCATTTT.

The V and J genes are TRBV3-1 (or the pseudogene TRBV3-2) and TRBJ1-4; D perhaps matches TRBD1 (5 bases). CDR1 is LGHDT and CDR2 is YNNKEL in the germline V gene (reference sequence). The CDR3 covers 16 residues. Between the trimmed V and J ends, which lost 1 base and 12 bases, there was a span of 21 bases. The CDR3: CASSQGVWDGRGELFF. The CDR3, as DNA: TGTGCCAGCAGCCAAGGGGTATGGGACGGCCGTGGGGAACTGTTTTTT.

V and J are TRBV7-6 and TRBJ2-5, with D unclear. V lost 6 bases to trimming and J lost 2 bases, with 4 bases between them. This CDR3 spans 11 amino acids. Germline lookup yields CDR1 SGHVS and CDR2 FNYEAQ. Written as DNA, the CDR3 is TGTGCCAGCAGGAATCAAGAGACCCAGTACTTC. Translating it yields CASRNQETQYF.

This clone was seen a few times. The chain uses TRBV5-1 and TRBJ2-7, with D perhaps assigned TRBD1 or TRBD2 (5 bases each). CDR1 and CDR2 (germline): SGHRS, YFSETQ. The CDR3 is 14 amino acids. Trimming cost V 0 bases and J 5 bases, with 12 bases left between them. CDR3 DNA: TGCGCCAGCAGCTTGGTCCCAGGGAGCGACGAGCAGTACTTC. Its translation is CASSLVPGSDEQYF.

This clone appeared once. This chain links TRBV7-9 with TRBJ2-7; tentative D call: TRBD1 (8 bases). This CDR3 has 16 residues. In germline, CDR1 is SEHNR, CDR2 FQNEAQ (reference sequence). Trimming shortened V by 5 bases and J by 7 bases, and 24 bases separated the two germline ends. CDR3 amino acids: CASSRGTGGDFLEQYF. As DNA, the CDR3 is TGTGCCAGCAGCCGGGGAACAGGGGGGGACTTCCTGGAGCAGTACTTC.